This T cell receptor (beta chain) comes out of a study of vaccination and CD4 T cells after COVID-19. The Oncomine TCR Beta short-read assay was what sequenced the DNA obtained from cultured CD4+ T cells. TCRdb used MiXCR to reprocess the PCR reads, holding one entry per CDR3 protein. This table has about 28,000 distinct CDR3 sequences, about two thirds appearing once. The V gene's germline CDR1 is LNHDA and CDR2 SQIVND (reference sequence). V lost 3 bases to trimming and J lost 2 bases; unmatched junction nucleotides: 2. The CDR3 loop spans 14 amino acids. Specified treatment: approximately nine-day PBMC culture with coronavirus spike peptide pools or control peptides (ViraFEST assay). About this clonotype: Its target is unknown.

The sequence came from a human donor who received a COVID-19 vaccine. The sequencing here drew on CD4+ T cells from blood, cultured in vitro, taken after SARS-CoV-2 vaccination. The rearrangement joins TRBV19 to TRBJ1-2; 8 bases map to TRBD1. Written as DNA, the CDR3 is TGTGCCAGTAGTATGACAGGGGTGAACTATGGCTACACCTTC. Translated, it gives CASSMTGVNYGYTF. The full variable domain, with the rest looked up from reference TRBV19 and TRBJ1-2, is DGGITQSPKYLFRKEGQNVTLSCEQNLNHDAMYWYRQDPGQGLRLIYYSQIVNDFQKGDIAEGYSVSREKKESFPLTVTSAQKNPTAFYLCASSMTGVNYGYTFGSGTRLTVV.